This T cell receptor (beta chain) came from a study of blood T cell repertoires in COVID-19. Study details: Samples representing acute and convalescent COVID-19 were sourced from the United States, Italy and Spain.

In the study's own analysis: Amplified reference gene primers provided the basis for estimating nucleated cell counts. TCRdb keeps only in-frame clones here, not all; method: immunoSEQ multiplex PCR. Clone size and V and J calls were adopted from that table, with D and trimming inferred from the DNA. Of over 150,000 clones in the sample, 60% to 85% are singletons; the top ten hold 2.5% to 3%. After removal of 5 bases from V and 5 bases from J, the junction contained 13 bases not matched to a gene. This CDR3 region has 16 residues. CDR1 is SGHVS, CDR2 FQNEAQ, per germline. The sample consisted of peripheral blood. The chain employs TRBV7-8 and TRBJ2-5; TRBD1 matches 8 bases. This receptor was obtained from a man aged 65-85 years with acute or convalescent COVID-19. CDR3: CASSAGQGFRGETQYF. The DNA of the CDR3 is TGTGCCAGCAGCGCTGGACAGGGCTTCAGGGGGGAGACCCAGTACTTC.